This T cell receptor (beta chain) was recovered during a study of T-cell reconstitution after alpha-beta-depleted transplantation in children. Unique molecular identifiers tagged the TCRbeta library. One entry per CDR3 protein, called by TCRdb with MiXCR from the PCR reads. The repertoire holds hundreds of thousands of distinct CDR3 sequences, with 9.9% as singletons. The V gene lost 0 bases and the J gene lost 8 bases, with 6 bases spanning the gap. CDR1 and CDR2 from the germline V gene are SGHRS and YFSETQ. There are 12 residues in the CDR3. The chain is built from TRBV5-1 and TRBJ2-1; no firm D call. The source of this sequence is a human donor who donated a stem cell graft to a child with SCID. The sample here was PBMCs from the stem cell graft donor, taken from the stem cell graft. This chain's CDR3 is CASSLVVDEQFF. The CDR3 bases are TGCGCCAGCAGCTTGGTAGTCGATGAGCAGTTCTTC.